This is a list of T cell receptor beta chains from one sample in a study of blood T cell repertoires in COVID-19. Measured with immunoSEQ multiplex PCR; TCRdb has only the in-frame clones, and not every one. The table records about 440,000 clones, about nine tenths of them present only once. Specimen: peripheral blood. These receptors were obtained from a woman in her fifties or sixties with COVID-19, enrolled during active disease. The CDR3 runs from the conserved cysteine through the conserved F or W. The order of the fields is V gene, D gene, J gene, clone size, CDR3 protein. D genes are given only for firm matches. Expanded clones get a size class; other rows say once, few or many, or leave the size out.

>TRBV24-1|.|TRBJ1-2|.
CATSDALTDGYTF
>TRBV24-1|.|TRBJ1-2|.
CATRRIYYGYTF
>TRBV28|.|TRBJ1-5|few
CASSLSWGLSNQPQHF
>TRBV4-1|TRBD1|TRBJ2-1|.
CASSRDRVSEQFF
>TRBV29-1|.|TRBJ2-1|.
CSVDYSSFYNEQFF
>TRBV7-2|.|TRBJ2-5|.
CASSPPTSLETQYF
>TRBV19|.|TRBJ2-4|.
CASSIRGRGNIQYF
>TRBV5-1|TRBD1|TRBJ1-1|.
CASGPGQGASGTEAFF
>TRBV9|TRBD1|TRBJ1-2|.
CASSAITDRGRRHPGYTF
>TRBV6-5|.|TRBJ2-7|once
CASRSTSGSFYEQYF
>TRBV6-5|.|TRBJ1-2|.
CASSSTVNYGYTF
>TRBV6-5|.|TRBJ2-5|.
CASSPQGGARETQYF